One T cell receptor (beta chain) is described in this entry. The target antigen is unknown. This sample's RNA came from whole unsorted tissue. The sample belongs to a study of tumor and adjacent non-tumor tissue in lung cancer. Study context: Stage I to III disease affected roughly 10 men and about 5 women aged about 30 to 76. Each sample yielded roughly 4 million productive TCRbeta reads on average.

Study-wide results and caveats: TCR diversity was significantly greater in tumor than normal lung tissue.

The V end lost 3 bases, the J end lost 13 bases, and 19 bases lay between the germline ends. This CDR3 spans 14 amino acids. Germline V lookup: CDR1 SGHDN, CDR2 FVKESK. A modified ARM-PCR protocol with three rounds of nested PCR amplified TCRbeta. TCRdb called the multiplex PCR reads again in MiXCR, with one record for every CDR3 protein. This sample has 70,000 to 90,000 distinct CDR3 sequences, with under 85% found just once. The chain links TRBV14 to TRBJ2-1; D not resolved. This TCR came from a woman aged 50 to 65 with non-small cell lung cancer. The sequencing sample was made of lung tumor tissue. This chain's CDR3 is CASSQSVPYKEQFF. CDR3 bases: TGTGCCAGCAGCCAGTCGGTCCCCTACAAAGAACAGTTCTTC.